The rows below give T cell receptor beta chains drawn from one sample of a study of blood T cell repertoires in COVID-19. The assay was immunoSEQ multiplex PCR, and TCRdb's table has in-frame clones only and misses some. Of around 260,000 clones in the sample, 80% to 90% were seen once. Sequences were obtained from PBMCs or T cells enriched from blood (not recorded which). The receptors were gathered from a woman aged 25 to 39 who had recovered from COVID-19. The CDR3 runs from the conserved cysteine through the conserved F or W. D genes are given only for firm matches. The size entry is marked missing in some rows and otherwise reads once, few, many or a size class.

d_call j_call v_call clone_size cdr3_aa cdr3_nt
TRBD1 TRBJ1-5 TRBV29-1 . CSVGQGVEPQHF TGCAGCGTGGGACAGGGAGTTGAGCCCCAGCATTTT
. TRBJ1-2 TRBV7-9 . CASSLAPFDGYTF TGTGCCAGCAGCTTAGCCCCCTTTGATGGCTACACCTTC
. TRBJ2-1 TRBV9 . CASSAPPSGYNEQFF TGTGCCAGCAGCGCCCCACCCTCGGGATACAATGAGCAGTTCTTC
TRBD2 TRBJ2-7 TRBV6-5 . CASSYRLAGGYEQYF TGTGCCAGCAGTTACAGGCTAGCGGGAGGGTACGAGCAGTACTTC
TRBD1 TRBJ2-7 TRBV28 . CASSIGTVHEQYF TGTGCCAGCAGTATCGGGACAGTACACGAGCAGTACTTC
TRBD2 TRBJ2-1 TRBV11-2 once CASSTEPGLAANEQFF TGTGCCAGCAGCACCGAACCGGGACTAGCGGCCAATGAGCAGTTCTTC
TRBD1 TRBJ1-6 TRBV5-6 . CASSSGTGTGDSPLHF TGTGCCAGCAGCTCGGGGACCGGGACAGGGGATTCACCCCTCCACTTT
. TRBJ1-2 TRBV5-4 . CASSLPRTDGYTF TGTGCCAGCAGCTTGCCACGGACAGACGGCTACACCTTC
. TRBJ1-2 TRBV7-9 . CAIPTTGRTSYGYTF TGTGCCATCCCAACCACAGGGCGAACGAGCTATGGCTACACCTTC
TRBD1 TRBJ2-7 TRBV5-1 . CASRLWINRGYEQYF TGCGCCAGCAGATTATGGATCAACAGGGGCTACGAGCAGTACTTC
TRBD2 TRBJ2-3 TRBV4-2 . CASSQTPGLAADTDTQYF TGTGCCAGCAGCCAAACCCCGGGACTAGCGGCTGACACAGATACGCAGTATTTT
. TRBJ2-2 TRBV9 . CASTPHLNTGELFF TGTGCCAGCACGCCCCACTTGAACACCGGGGAGCTGTTTTTT
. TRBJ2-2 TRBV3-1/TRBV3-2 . CASKTANTGELFF TGTGCCAGCAAAACAGCGAACACCGGGGAGCTGTTTTTT
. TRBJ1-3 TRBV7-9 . CASEGFEFFSGNTIYF TGTGCCAGCGAGGGATTTGAGTTTTTCTCTGGAAACACCATATATTTT
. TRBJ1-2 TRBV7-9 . CASSSPRDKGGYTF TGTGCCAGCAGCTCCCCCCGGGACAAGGGTGGCTACACCTTC
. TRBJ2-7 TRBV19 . CASSIGGYEQYF TGTGCCAGTAGTATCGGCGGTTACGAGCAGTACTTC
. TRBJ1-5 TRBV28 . CASSFTRSNQPQHF TGTGCCAGCAGTTTTACAAGATCCAATCAGCCCCAGCATTTT
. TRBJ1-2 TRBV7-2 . CASSLAVQAPGGYTF TGTGCCAGCAGCTTAGCGGTACAGGCTCCTGGCGGCTACACCTTC
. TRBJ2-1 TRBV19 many CASTPGPSYNEQFF TGTGCCAGTACCCCAGGTCCCTCCTACAATGAGCAGTTCTTC
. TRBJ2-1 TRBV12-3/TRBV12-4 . CATLRVNEQFF TGTGCCACCCTTCGGGTCAATGAGCAGTTCTTC
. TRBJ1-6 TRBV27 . CASSSTVYNSPLHF TGTGCCAGCAGTTCCACGGTTTATAATTCACCCCTCCACTTT
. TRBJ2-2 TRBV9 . CASSVRSPAGELFF TGTGCCAGCAGCGTAAGGAGCCCGGCCGGGGAGCTGTTTTTT
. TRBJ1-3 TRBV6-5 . CASSYGGRTSGNTIYF TGTGCCAGCAGTTACGGGGGCCGAACCTCTGGAAACACCATATATTTT
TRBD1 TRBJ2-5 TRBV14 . CASSQAWDRQETQYF TGTGCCAGCAGCCAAGCGTGGGACAGGCAAGAGACCCAGTACTTC
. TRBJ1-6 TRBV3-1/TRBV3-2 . CASSQEDSSSYNSPLHF TGTGCCAGCAGCCAAGAAGACAGCTCCTCCTATAATTCACCCCTCCACTTT
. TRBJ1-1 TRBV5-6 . CASSLWSPGYTEAFF TGTGCCAGCAGCTTATGGTCACCGGGGTACACTGAAGCTTTCTTT
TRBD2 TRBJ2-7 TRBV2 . CASRLYAGGEQYF TGTGCCAGCAGACTGTATGCGGGGGGAGAGCAGTACTTC
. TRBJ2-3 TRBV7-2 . CASSIAWGGTDTQYF TGTGCCAGCAGCATCGCCTGGGGGGGCACAGATACGCAGTATTTT
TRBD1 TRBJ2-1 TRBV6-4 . CASSGQGNNEQFF TGTGCCAGCAGTGGACAGGGTAACAATGAGCAGTTCTTC
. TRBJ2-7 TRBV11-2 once CASSTVRQNPYEQYF TGTGCCAGCAGCACAGTCAGACAGAATCCCTACGAGCAGTACTTC
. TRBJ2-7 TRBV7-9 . CASSFSPYEQYF TGTGCCAGCAGTTTTAGCCCCTACGAGCAGTACTTC
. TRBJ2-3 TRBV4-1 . CASSQPKRGTRQYF TGCGCCAGCAGCCAACCCAAGAGAGGGACTCGGCAGTATTTT
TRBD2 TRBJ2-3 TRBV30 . CAWSYSGGAADTQYF TGTGCCTGGAGTTACAGCGGGGGGGCCGCAGATACGCAGTATTTT
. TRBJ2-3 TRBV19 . CASSSGGADTQYF TGTGCCAGTAGTAGTGGGGGCGCAGATACGCAGTATTTT
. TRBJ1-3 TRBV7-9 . CASSPRGQGLGGNTIYF TGTGCCAGCAGCCCCCGAGGCCAGGGACTAGGTGGAAACACCATATATTTT
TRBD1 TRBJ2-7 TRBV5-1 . CASSFGTVSGEQYF TGCGCCAGCAGCTTCGGGACAGTTAGTGGAGAGCAGTACTTC
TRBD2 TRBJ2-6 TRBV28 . CASSSASGESSGANVLTF TGTGCCAGCAGTTCCGCTAGCGGCGAAAGCTCTGGGGCCAACGTCCTGACTTTC
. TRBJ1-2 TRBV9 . CASSAERAGVRYGYTF TGTGCCAGCAGCGCGGAAAGGGCGGGGGTACGCTATGGCTACACCTTC
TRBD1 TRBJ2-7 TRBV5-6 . CASSSGQGPYEQYF TGTGCCAGCAGCTCTGGACAGGGTCCCTACGAGCAGTACTTC
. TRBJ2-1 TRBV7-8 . CASSPGLQRPTITQFF TGTGCCAGCAGCCCAGGACTCCAGAGACCTACAATTACGCAGTTCTTC
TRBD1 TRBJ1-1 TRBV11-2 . CASSLVGSGGTEAFF TGTGCCAGCAGCTTAGTTGGGTCAGGGGGCACTGAAGCTTTCTTT
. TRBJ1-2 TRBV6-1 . CASSERDNYRRGYTF TGTGCCAGCAGTGAAAGGGACAACTACCGGAGGGGCTACACCTTC
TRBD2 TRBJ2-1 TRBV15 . CATTSGTSLAGGAYNEQFF TGTGCCACCACCAGCGGGACTAGCCTCGCCGGGGGTGCCTACAATGAGCAGTTCTTC
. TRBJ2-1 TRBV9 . CASSGSPNEQFF TGTGCCAGCAGCGGTAGCCCTAATGAGCAGTTCTTC
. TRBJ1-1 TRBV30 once CAWRYPGTEAFF TGTGCCTGGAGGTACCCGGGCACTGAAGCTTTCTTT
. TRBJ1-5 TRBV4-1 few CASSQVGGYSNQPQHF TGCGCCAGCAGCCAAGTGGGAGGGTATAGCAATCAGCCCCAGCATTTT
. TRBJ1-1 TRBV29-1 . CSVEERRVNTEAFF TGCAGCGTTGAAGAACGACGGGTGAACACTGAAGCTTTCTTT
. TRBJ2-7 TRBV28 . CASISTGIYEQYF TGTGCCAGCATTTCAACAGGGATCTACGAGCAGTACTTC
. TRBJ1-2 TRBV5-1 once CASSRDTGTEGYTF TGCGCCAGCAGTAGGGACACTGGTACGGAGGGCTACACCTTC
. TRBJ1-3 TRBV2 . CASSRLADTIYF TGTGCCAGCAGCCGTCTTGCGGACACCATATATTTT
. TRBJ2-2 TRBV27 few CASKVGYDTGELFF TGTGCCAGCAAAGTGGGCTATGACACCGGGGAGCTGTTTTTT
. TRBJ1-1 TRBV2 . CASMVAGNTEAFF TGTGCCAGCATGGTAGCGGGGAACACTGAAGCTTTCTTT
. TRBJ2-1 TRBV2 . CASSAPTGRKFF TGTGCCAGCAGTGCCCCGACAGGTCGGAAGTTCTTC
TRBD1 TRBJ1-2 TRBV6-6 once CASSRTGFNYGYTF TGTGCCAGCAGTAGGACAGGGTTCAACTATGGCTACACCTTC
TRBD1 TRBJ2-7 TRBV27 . CASSSGTGQDEQYF TGTGCCAGCAGCTCTGGGACAGGGCAAGACGAGCAGTACTTC
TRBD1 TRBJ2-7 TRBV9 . CASSVKGAQPYEQYF TGTGCCAGCAGCGTCAAGGGGGCGCAACCCTACGAGCAGTACTTC